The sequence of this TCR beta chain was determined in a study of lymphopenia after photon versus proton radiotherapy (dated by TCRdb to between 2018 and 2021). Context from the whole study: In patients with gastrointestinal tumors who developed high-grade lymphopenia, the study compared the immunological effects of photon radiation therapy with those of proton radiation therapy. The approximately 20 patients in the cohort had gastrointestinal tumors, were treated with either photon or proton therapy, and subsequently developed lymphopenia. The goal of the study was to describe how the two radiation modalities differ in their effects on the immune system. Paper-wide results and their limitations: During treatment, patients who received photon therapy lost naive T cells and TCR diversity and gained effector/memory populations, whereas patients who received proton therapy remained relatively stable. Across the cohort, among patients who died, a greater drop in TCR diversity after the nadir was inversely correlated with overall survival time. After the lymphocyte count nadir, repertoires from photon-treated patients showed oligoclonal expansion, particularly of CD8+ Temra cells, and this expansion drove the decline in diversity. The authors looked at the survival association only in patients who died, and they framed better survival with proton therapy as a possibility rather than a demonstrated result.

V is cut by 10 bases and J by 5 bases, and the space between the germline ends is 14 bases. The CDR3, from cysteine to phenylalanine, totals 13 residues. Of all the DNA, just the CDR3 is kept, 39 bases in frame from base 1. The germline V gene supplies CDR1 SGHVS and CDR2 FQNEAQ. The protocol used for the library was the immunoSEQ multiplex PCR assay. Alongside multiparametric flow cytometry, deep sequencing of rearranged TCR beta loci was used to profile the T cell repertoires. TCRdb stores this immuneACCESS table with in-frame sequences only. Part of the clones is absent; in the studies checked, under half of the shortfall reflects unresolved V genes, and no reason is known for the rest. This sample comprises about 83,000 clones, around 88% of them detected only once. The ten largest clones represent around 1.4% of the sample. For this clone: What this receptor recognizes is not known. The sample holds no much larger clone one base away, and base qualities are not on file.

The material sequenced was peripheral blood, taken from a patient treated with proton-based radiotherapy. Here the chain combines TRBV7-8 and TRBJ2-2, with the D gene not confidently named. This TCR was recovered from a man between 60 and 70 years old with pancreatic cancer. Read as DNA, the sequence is TGTGCCACCCGGAAGGACGCAACCGGGGAGCTGTTTTTT. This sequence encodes CATRKDATGELFF.